What follows describes a single T cell receptor (beta chain). Its antigen is not known. The data were taken from a study of vaccination effects on CD4 cells after COVID-19. The repertoire was sequenced with immunoSEQ multiplex PCR; TCRdb's copy has only in-frame clones and lacks some. Of approximately 65,000 clones detected, 74% appear once; the ten largest clones hold about 1.6%. The CDR3 has 14 residues. Germline assignment: CDR1 LGHDT and CDR2 YNNKEL (reference sequence). J gave up 3 bases and V 8 bases, and 3 bases lay outside the gene matches. Using viral peptide pools, the ViraFEST assay grew out antigen-specific CD4+ T cells prior to sequencing. After roughly 9 days in culture, the CD4+ T cells were isolated. The participants, recipients of two vaccine doses, got either BNT162b2 or mRNA-1273. Nobody among the vaccine recipients had prior SARS-CoV-2 infection (nucleocapsid antibodies were negative). The authors replaced half the medium with IL-2 medium on days 3 and 7.

The clonotype originates from a human donor who received a COVID-19 vaccine. This rearrangement joins TRBV3-1 (or the pseudogene TRBV3-2) to TRBJ2-1, with 11 bases aligning to TRBD2. This material consisted of CD4+ T cells from PBMCs cultured with HCoV-229E spike peptides, taken after COVID-19 vaccination. This chain's CDR3 is CASSGTSGYNEQFF. The CDR3 DNA is TGTGCCAGCTCCGGGACTAGCGGCTACAATGAGCAGTTCTTC.